Sequencing of this T cell receptor beta chain was carried out in a study of CD8+CD57+ T cells in acquired aplastic anemia. Notes on the study in general: Patients and controls had in common 25 to 35 CD8+ CDR3 sequences.

CDR3 length equals 11 residues. CDR3 and TCR beta VDJ profiling relied on a genomic DNA template. Using its own MiXCR run on the reads, TCRdb lists one record per CDR3 protein. The data show under 200,000 distinct CDR3 sequences, approximately 50% seen once. Regarding this clonotype: Its antigen is not known. This could be a read error, since a much larger clone is one nucleotide away.

Patients included in sequencing had previously demonstrated CD8+CD57+ cell expansion by flow cytometry. In all patients, the disease was severe acquired aplastic anemia. At the time of blood sampling, patients had not yet received any therapy. This rearrangement joins TRBV12-3 or TRBV12-4 to TRBJ1-1; D not resolved. This receptor was taken from a human donor with aplastic anemia. Sequenced: sorted CD4+, CD8+, or CD8+CD57+ T cells (not recorded which) from PBMCs. The DNA for the CDR3 is TGTGCCAGCACCCTCTTCACTGAAGCTTCCTTT. This gives the protein CASTLFTEASF.